These 25 T cell receptor beta chains were all obtained from the same sample, sequenced in a study of blood T cells in healthy people across ages. A second PCR, run for about 6 to 12 cycles, used a sample-barcoded 5' primer plus a J-beta primer mix. TCRdb processed the 5' RACE reads anew with MiXCR; each CDR3 protein has one entry. The sample holds hundreds of thousands of distinct CDR3 sequences, approximately 30% seen once. Sequences were obtained from blood. Receptors originate from a woman of 80 years or more in good health.

This clonotype was observed a few times. Germline and junction disagree at one end, which may indicate a read error. The chain is built from TRBV2 and TRBJ2-2; 9 nucleotides agree with TRBD2. CDR3 length: 17 amino acids. CDR1 SNHLY and CDR2 FYNNEI come from the germline V gene. CDR3 bases: TGTGCCAGCAGAGGCCCAATTAGCGGGGGATACACCGGGGAGCGGTTTTTT. Encoded protein: CASRGPISGGYTGERFF.

This clonotype was seen only a few times. This chain uses TRBV13 with TRBJ1-3; D is unclear. The CDR3 is 15 amino acids. Germline loops: CDR1 PRHDT, CDR2 FYEKMQ (reference sequence). Trimming stripped 0 bases from V and 1 base from J, with 7 bases between. Written as DNA, the CDR3 is TGTGCCAGCAGCTTAGGGCAGACTTCTGGAAACACCATATATTTT. Residues: CASSLGQTSGNTIYF.

This clonotype occurred many times. A much more abundant neighbour one base away suggests this may be a read error. The V gene is TRBV20-1, the J gene TRBJ2-2; 7 bases are a match to TRBD2. The CDR3 runs to 13 residues. Germline V gives CDR1 DFQATT, CDR2 SNEGSKA (reference sequence). CDR3 region: CSVKTRLAGERFF. CDR3 nucleotides: TGCAGTGTTAAGACCCGACTAGCCGGGGAGCGGTTTTTT.

The table lists this clonotype with a count of one. The chain couples TRBV7-2 to TRBJ1-2, with TRBD1 as a possible D gene (6 bases). Trimming took off 11 bases at V and 1 base at J, with 17 bases between the two ends. Germline-derived CDR1 and CDR2 are SGHTA and FQGNSA. The CDR3 consists of 14 residues. The CDR3 region has the DNA TGTGCCCGCACCCGAAGGGGGATTAACTATGGCTACACCTTC. Translated, it gives CARTRRGINYGYTF.

This clonotype was found many times. The chain uses TRBV20-1 and TRBJ1-5, with 9 bases aligning to TRBD1. The trim removed 2 bases at V and 7 bases at J, leaving 9 bases unmatched. The germline V gene encodes CDR1 DFQATT and CDR2 SNEGSKA (reference sequence). The CDR3 spans 15 residues. The CDR3 DNA reads as TGCAGTGCTAGATCGTATAACAGGGGGCAACAGCCCCAGCATTTT. Translation gives CSARSYNRGQQPQHF.

To note about this clonotype: A much larger clonotype is one base distant, so this may be a read error. In nucleotides, the CDR3 is TGTGCCAGCAGCCGCCGGGACCTCCTTTACAATGAGCAGTTCTTC. Its translation: CASSRRDLLYNEQFF. The rearrangement links TRBV5-4 to TRBJ2-1; TRBD1 or TRBD2 may be the D gene (5 bases each). The CDR3 totals 15 residues. Germline lookup yields CDR1 SGHNT and CDR2 YYREEE (reference sequence). The germline V and J ends were trimmed by 4 bases and 4 bases, with 15 bases remaining between them.

With regard to this clonotype: With a much larger clone just one base away, this may be a read error. This chain links TRBV27 with TRBJ2-3; TRBD2 matches at 7 bases. Per germline, CDR1 MNHEY and CDR2 SMNVEV (reference sequence). The CDR3 covers 14 residues. This CDR3 is CASSRERGADTQCF. DNA of the CDR3: TGTGCCAGCAGCCGGGAGCGGGGCGCAGATACGCAGTGTTTT.

This clonotype was counted at least ten times. V gene TRBV6-6 combines with J gene TRBJ2-7; unclear D gene. Germline CDR1 and CDR2: MNHNY and SVGAGI (reference sequence). CDR3 length equals 15 residues. Between the trimmed V and J ends, which lost 0 bases and 0 bases, there was a span of 9 bases. The CDR3 is CASSYSGYSSYEQYF. For the CDR3, the DNA is TGTGCCAGCAGTTACTCAGGTTATTCCTCCTACGAGCAGTACTTC.

This clonotype showed up just a few times. CDR3 coding DNA: TGTGCCAGCAGCTTTAAGGGCCGGAACACCGGGGAGCTGTTTTTT. Amino acids: CASSFKGRNTGELFF. The chain uses TRBV5-6 and TRBJ2-2; D is undetermined. Germline CDR1 reads SGHDT; CDR2 reads YYEEEE. V was shortened by 2 bases and J by 1 base, with 9 bases between the two germline ends. This CDR3 comprises 15 residues.

At least ten counts were recorded for this clonotype. The chain is built from TRBV10-3 and TRBJ2-3; no clear D. Trimming stripped 2 bases from V and 4 bases from J, with 10 bases between. The length of the CDR3 is 14 residues. Germline assignment: CDR1 ENHRY and CDR2 SYGVKD. CDR3 in amino acids: CAISENSRPDTQYF. In nucleotides, the CDR3 is TGTGCCATCAGTGAGAACTCCCGACCAGATACGCAGTATTTT.

V gene TRBV20-1 combines with J gene TRBJ2-1; D is possibly TRBD1 (6 bases). Trimming took 5 bases from V and 6 from J, leaving 14 bases between them. The CDR3 totals 13 residues. CDR1 is DFQATT and CDR2 is SNEGSKA in the germline V gene (reference sequence). The CDR3 DNA reads TGCAGTGCTCCGAACAGGGAAATCAATGAGCAGTTCTTC. This sequence encodes CSAPNREINEQFF.

This chain uses TRBV6-2 or TRBV6-3 with TRBJ2-1; 7 nucleotides line up with TRBD2. The DNA matches TRBJ2-7 better at its end, which makes the J call doubtful. Per germline, CDR1 MNHEY and CDR2 SVGEGT. The CDR3 consists of 17 residues. Here the CDR3 DNA reads TGTGCCAGCAGTTACAGTGGCTTCCCGCGGGGGTACAATGAGCAGTACTTC. Its translation: CASSYSGFPRGYNEQYF.

The table lists this clonotype with many counts. The genes are TRBV9 and TRBJ2-4; perhaps TRBD1 as D (6 bases). Trimming removed 3 bases at V and 8 bases at J, with 9 bases between. The V gene's germline CDR1 is SGDLS and CDR2 YYNGEE. The CDR3 covers 12 residues. In nucleotides, the CDR3 is TGTGCCAGCAGCGGAGAGGGGGACATTCAGTACTTC. Encoded protein: CASSGEGDIQYF.

This clonotype was observed a few times. It may be a read error: a sequence one base away is much more abundant. This sequence joins TRBV20-1 and TRBJ2-7; a weak D match, TRBD2 (6 bases). The V end was cut by 5 bases, the J end by 7 bases, with 24 bases between. The CDR3 spans 15 residues. Germline V lookup: CDR1 DFQATT, CDR2 SNEGSKA (reference sequence). DNA for the CDR3: TGCAGTGCTTCCTCCTCTAGCGTAGGATACAATGAGCAGTACTTC. This gives the protein CSASSSSVGYNEQYF.

Details on this clonotype: At one boundary the junction diverges from the germline segment, which might be a read error. The chain recombines TRBV18 with TRBJ1-4; perhaps TRBD1 as D (6 bases). From germline, CDR1 is KGHSH and CDR2 LQKENI. The CDR3 length is 15 residues. CDR3 nucleotides: TGTGCCAGCTCCGAAGGTGGGACATCCCATGAAAAACGGTTTTTT. This codes for CASSEGGTSHEKRFF.

Many counts were recorded for this clonotype. The chain uses TRBV9 and TRBJ2-1; 7 positions agree with TRBD1. There are 18 residues in the CDR3. Germline loops: CDR1 SGDLS, CDR2 YYNGEE. Losses at the gene ends were 0 bases for V and 0 bases for J; bases not matched to a gene: 9. The CDR3: CASSVGDRAALSYNEQFF. As DNA, the CDR3 is TGTGCCAGCAGCGTAGGAGACAGGGCTGCGCTCTCCTACAATGAGCAGTTCTTC.

The V call is TRBV7-9, the J call TRBJ2-3; D perhaps matches TRBD2 (6 bases). CDR1 and CDR2 from the germline V gene are SEHNR and FQNEAQ (reference sequence). The ends were cut back, 2 bases at V and 11 bases at J, with 23 bases in the middle. This CDR3 is 16 amino acids long. As DNA, the CDR3 is TGTGCCAGCAGCTTAACGCCTGGACTGCGGGGAGAGGAGCAGTATTTT. Translating gives CASSLTPGLRGEEQYF.

This clonotype occurred many times. This CDR3 is CASSGSAGLSYNEQFF. In DNA, the CDR3 is TGTGCCAGCAGCGGGTCAGCGGGTCTCTCCTACAATGAGCAGTTCTTC. This rearrangement joins TRBV7-2 to TRBJ2-1; D is possibly TRBD2 (6 bases). V lost 5 bases to trimming and J lost 0 bases, with 14 bases between them. The CDR3 contains 16 residues. CDR1 is SGHTA, CDR2 FQGNSA, per germline.

This clonotype showed up just once. A much larger clone lies a single base off, so this may be a read error. The chain couples TRBV6-2 or TRBV6-3 to TRBJ2-1; D could derive from TRBD1 or TRBD2 (6 bases each). Germline CDR1 and CDR2: MNHEY and SVGEGT. The length of the CDR3 is 15 residues. The germline V and J ends were trimmed by 6 bases and 10 bases, with 22 bases remaining between them. CDR3 DNA sequence: TGTGCCAGCAGCAACAGTGGGGGGACACACTACGAGCAGTTCTTC. The encoded protein is CASSNSGGTHYEQFF.

Remarks on this clonotype: A much larger clone lies one base from this, so it may be a read error. J is TRBJ2-7 and V is TRBV5-1, with D possibly TRBD1 on 5 matching bases. The CDR3 is 12 amino acids. The V and J ends lost 4 bases and 4 bases respectively, with 9 bases between them. Germline CDR1 is SGHRS and CDR2 is YFSETQ. The CDR3 bases are TGCGCCAGCAGCAGGAGACAGTACGAGCAGTACTTC. It is translated as CASSRRQYEQYF.

This clonotype was recorded a few times. A junction boundary mismatches the germline segment, possibly from a read error. The chain combines TRBV20-1 with TRBJ2-7; TRBD2 aligns across 7 bases. The germline gives CDR1 DFQATT, CDR2 SNEGSKA (reference sequence). The CDR3 runs 12 residues. CDR3 nucleotide sequence: TGCAGTACTAGCGCCGACTCCTACGAGCAGTACTTC. Residues: CSTSADSYEQYF.

To note about this clonotype: This sequence may be a read error, since a much larger clone differs from it by one base. V and J are TRBV30 and TRBJ2-5, with D maybe TRBD1 (6 bases). The length of the CDR3 is 12 residues. The V end was cut by 3 bases, the J end by 13 bases, with 18 bases between. In germline, CDR1 is GTSNPN, CDR2 SVGIG (reference sequence). The CDR3: CAWRRDMGELYF. DNA of the CDR3: TGTGCCTGGAGAAGGGACATGGGAGAGCTGTACTTC.

The chain is built from TRBV28 and TRBJ1-2; 7 bases fit TRBD1. CDR1 and CDR2 from the germline V gene are MDHEN and SYDVKM. J gave up 4 bases and V 6 bases, and 5 bases lay outside the gene matches. This CDR3 has 13 amino acids. The DNA of the CDR3 is TGTGCCAGCAGGCGAGGACAGGCCTATGGCTACACCTTC. Its translation is CASRRGQAYGYTF.

This clonotype was seen a few times. Given a much more abundant clone one base away, this may be a read error. The V and J genes are TRBV7-2 and TRBJ2-7; 8 bases map to TRBD2. The CDR3 is made up of 15 amino acids. V shed 5 bases and J 3 bases; nucleotides not matched to a gene: 9. Per the germline V gene, CDR1 is SGHTA and CDR2 is FQGNSA. The CDR3 spells CASSTRAGVLYEQYF. Here the CDR3 DNA reads TGTGCCAGCAGCACACGAGCGGGGGTACTCTACGAGCAGTACTTC.

The chain recombines TRBV5-4 with TRBJ2-3; D possibly corresponds to TRBD1 (6 bases). CDR1 and CDR2 from the germline V gene are SGHNT and YYREEE (reference sequence). V lost 3 bases to trimming and J lost 2 bases, with 16 bases between them. This CDR3 region has 16 residues. This chain's CDR3 is CASSSSRTVNTDTQYF. CDR3 nucleotides: TGTGCCAGCAGCTCTTCCCGGACAGTGAACACAGATACGCAGTATTTT.